This T cell receptor (beta chain) came from a study of glioma-infiltrating T cells after dendritic cell vaccination. Germline lookup yields CDR1 SNHLY and CDR2 FYNNEI. The CDR3 spans 14 residues. J gave up 7 bases and V 4 bases, and 10 bases lay outside the gene matches. The immunoSEQ assay amplified TCRB CDR3 from up to about 2 ug DNA. Amplification used 60 V beta primers and 13 J beta primers. Sequencing was performed with immunoSEQ multiplex PCR; in TCRdb, only in-frame clones are kept and a portion is missing. This sample carries tens of thousands of clones, approximately 90% of them seen once, and the ten largest clones take 15% to 19%.

The sample was blood, taken before dendritic cell vaccination. The TCR was taken from a human donor with glioblastoma. This sequence joins TRBV2 and TRBJ2-7; TRBD1 agrees at 7 bases. The DNA for the CDR3 is TGTGCCAGCAGTGGGACAGGCCAGCGAGTGGAGCAGTACTTC. It specifies CASSGTGQRVEQYF.